A selection of T cell receptor beta chains follows, all from one sample in a study of cytomegalovirus exposure and HLA in healthy donors. Profiling relied on immunoSEQ multiplex PCR, and the TCRdb table lists in-frame clones only, not all of them. This sample carries roughly 100,000 clones, approximately 66% of them seen once, and the ten largest clones take roughly 3%. What was sequenced was PBMCs. The source is a woman in her forties or fifties in good health and CMV-seronegative. CDR3s include the opening cysteine and the closing phenylalanine or tryptophan. Each record gives: CDR3 protein, J gene, V gene, clone size. Some rows have no size entry. The others give once, few or many, or a class for an expanded clone.

cdr3_aa: CASTKTSGGTYEQYF
j_call: TRBJ2-7
v_call: TRBV6-1
clone_size: NA

cdr3_aa: CASSLLGEQLNTEAFF
j_call: TRBJ1-1
v_call: TRBV5-1
clone_size: few

cdr3_aa: CASSSSLRTSGRNEQYF
j_call: TRBJ2-7
v_call: TRBV9
clone_size: NA

cdr3_aa: CASSSRTGGVPQHF
j_call: TRBJ1-5
v_call: TRBV7-6
clone_size: NA

cdr3_aa: CASSALTPTQSYEQYF
j_call: TRBJ2-7
v_call: TRBV27
clone_size: NA

cdr3_aa: CASSPSLREREKLFF
j_call: TRBJ1-4
v_call: TRBV7-2
clone_size: NA

cdr3_aa: CASSPSGRALGDTQYF
j_call: TRBJ2-3
v_call: TRBV11-3
clone_size: NA

cdr3_aa: CASSARRTGELFF
j_call: TRBJ2-2
v_call: TRBV27
clone_size: NA

cdr3_aa: CASSGSGGTYNEQFF
j_call: TRBJ2-1
v_call: TRBV5-6
clone_size: NA

cdr3_aa: CASSEGLAPSYEQYF
j_call: TRBJ2-7
v_call: TRBV9
clone_size: NA

cdr3_aa: CASSSGGWGYTF
j_call: TRBJ1-2
v_call: TRBV6-5
clone_size: NA

cdr3_aa: CAIRSGTEAFF
j_call: TRBJ1-1
v_call: TRBV10-3
clone_size: NA

cdr3_aa: CASSVGSGFDTQYF
j_call: TRBJ2-3
v_call: TRBV9
clone_size: NA

cdr3_aa: CASSAGGVTGELFF
j_call: TRBJ2-2
v_call: TRBV6-4
clone_size: NA

cdr3_aa: CASTYSWGANYGYTF
j_call: TRBJ1-2
v_call: TRBV6-5
clone_size: NA

cdr3_aa: CASSLRGLALEEQFF
j_call: TRBJ2-1
v_call: TRBV28
clone_size: NA

cdr3_aa: CASSEEAGGQPQHF
j_call: TRBJ1-5
v_call: TRBV2
clone_size: NA

cdr3_aa: CASSQDPSGGSSYEQYF
j_call: TRBJ2-7
v_call: TRBV4-1
clone_size: NA

cdr3_aa: CSVEAFGGGGTQYF
j_call: TRBJ2-3
v_call: TRBV29-1
clone_size: NA

cdr3_aa: CASRRERDGYTF
j_call: TRBJ1-2
v_call: TRBV27
clone_size: NA

cdr3_aa: CAWSVSVRETQYF
j_call: TRBJ2-5
v_call: TRBV30
clone_size: NA

cdr3_aa: CASSFSGQGVPDTQYF
j_call: TRBJ2-3
v_call: TRBV9
clone_size: NA

cdr3_aa: CASSVRPGGQADTQYF
j_call: TRBJ2-3
v_call: TRBV9
clone_size: once

cdr3_aa: CASSPRGVHEQYF
j_call: TRBJ2-7
v_call: TRBV27
clone_size: NA

cdr3_aa: CASSFERKRGGYEQYF
j_call: TRBJ2-7
v_call: TRBV7-9
clone_size: few

cdr3_aa: CASASTGSSYEQYF
j_call: TRBJ2-7
v_call: TRBV19
clone_size: NA

cdr3_aa: CASSPMREDTQYF
j_call: TRBJ2-3
v_call: TRBV18
clone_size: NA

cdr3_aa: CASSLGFGGAGETQYF
j_call: TRBJ2-5
v_call: TRBV11-2
clone_size: NA

cdr3_aa: CASSQGQSSYEQYF
j_call: NA
v_call: TRBV4-3
clone_size: NA

cdr3_aa: CASSLADRGYQVRRTF
j_call: TRBJ1-2
v_call: TRBV5-4
clone_size: NA

cdr3_aa: CASSLMTDSGPPGGYF
j_call: TRBJ2-7
v_call: TRBV5-1
clone_size: few

cdr3_aa: CASNDVGGGGSGANVLTF
j_call: TRBJ2-6
v_call: TRBV19
clone_size: NA

cdr3_aa: CASTEQGESNSPLHF
j_call: TRBJ1-6
v_call: TRBV2
clone_size: NA

cdr3_aa: CSVEPQQGYEQYF
j_call: NA
v_call: TRBV29-1
clone_size: NA